These 9 T cell receptor beta chains were all obtained from the same sample, sequenced in a study of T cell repertoires in cytomegalovirus infection. Antigens for these TCRs are unknown. TCRdb analysed the reads with MiXCR anew, one entry per CDR3 protein. This sample has roughly 500,000 distinct CDR3 sequences, with about 33% found just once. Specimen: cultured PBMCs, collected from culture after CMV antigen stimulation. The receptors were sampled from a human donor in good health (CMV status not recorded). Some clones in this sample may be carry-over from other donors' samples.

This clonotype was seen more than once but under ten times. The gene calls are TRBV27 and TRBJ2-3, with D perhaps matching TRBD1 or TRBD2 (5 bases each). Germline V gene lookup returns CDR1 MNHEY and CDR2 SMNVEV (reference sequence). V was clipped by 1 base and J by 2 bases, with 19 bases between them. The CDR3 runs to 18 residues. This chain's CDR3 is CASSLLGVERSITDTQYF. CDR3 sequence (DNA): TGTGCCAGCAGTTTATTAGGGGTGGAGCGGAGTATCACAGATACGCAGTATTTT.

This chain joins TRBV6-2 or TRBV6-3 and TRBJ2-3; tentative D call: TRBD2 (6 bases). Deletions cut 6 bases from V and 3 bases from J, with 16 bases between. This CDR3 has 15 amino acids. Germline loops: CDR1 MNHEY, CDR2 SVGEGT. DNA of the CDR3: TGTGCCAGCAGCCTGGACTACTGGGGGACAGATACGCAGTATTTT. As protein: CASSLDYWGTDTQYF.

The sample holds a few counts of this clonotype. J is TRBJ2-5 and V is TRBV2, with 7 bases lining up with TRBD2. The CDR3 has 14 amino acids. Germline-derived CDR1 and CDR2 are SNHLY and FYNNEI. The junction had 6 bases not matched to a gene; V was cut back by 5 bases and J by 3 bases. The CDR3 DNA is TGTGCCAGCAGTAGCGCCGGGGGGAAAGAGACCCAGTACTTC. The encoded protein is CASSSAGGKETQYF.

This clonotype was picked up a small number of times. The V and J genes are TRBV6-1 and TRBJ2-3; TRBD2 aligns across 12 bases. This CDR3 comprises 15 residues. The ends lost 5 bases at V and 5 bases at J; junction bases unmatched: 5. CDR1 and CDR2 from the germline V gene are MNHNS and SASEGT. For the CDR3, the DNA is TGTGCCAGCAGTCTACTAGCGGGAGGTGGAGATACGCAGTATTTT. The encoded protein is CASSLLAGGGDTQYF.

In its sample, this clonotype was seen a few times. For the CDR3, the DNA is TGTGCCAGCAGCCAAGATCTGATGGGGGGGACAGGGGGCTCCGAGCAGTACTTC. Protein product: CASSQDLMGGTGGSEQYF. The J gene is TRBJ2-7, the V gene TRBV4-2; 12 bases match TRBD1. The CDR3 length is 18 residues. Trimming at V came to 0 bases and at J to 6 bases, leaving 12 bases not matched to a gene. Looked up from germline, CDR1 is LGHNA and CDR2 is YNFKEQ.

The table lists this clonotype with a few counts. The chain employs TRBV7-9 and TRBJ1-5; 11 bases fit TRBD1. Germline lookup yields CDR1 SEHNR and CDR2 FQNEAQ (reference sequence). Trimming removed 1 base from V and 10 bases from J; junction bases left unmatched: 6. The CDR3 is made up of 15 amino acids. CDR3 sequence reads: CASSLDGDRGIPQHF. DNA for the CDR3: TGTGCCAGCAGCTTAGATGGGGACAGGGGGATTCCCCAGCATTTT.

The sample holds a few counts of this clonotype. This chain links TRBV7-6 with TRBJ2-1, with a weak D call TRBD1 (6 bases). The CDR3 spans 17 residues. Germline CDR1 reads SGHVS; CDR2 reads FNYEAQ. V lost 2 bases and J lost 6, with 20 bases in between. This CDR3 reads CASSLSFLTGLANEQFF. The DNA for the CDR3 is TGTGCCAGCAGCTTAAGTTTCCTCACAGGGTTAGCCAATGAGCAGTTCTTC.

The chain combines TRBV27 with TRBJ1-1; possibly TRBD1 for D (6 bases). Germline V CDR1 and CDR2: MNHEY, SMNVEV (reference sequence). Trimming took off 6 bases at V and 10 bases at J, with 15 bases between the two ends. The CDR3 covers 12 residues. As DNA, the CDR3 is TGTGCCAGCAGACAGGGCCCTACGCGAGCTTTCTTT. This gives the protein CASRQGPTRAFF.

The J gene is TRBJ2-5, the V gene TRBV12-3 or TRBV12-4, with 9 bases that match TRBD1. V lost 5 bases, J lost 3 bases, and 4 bases stayed unmatched. The CDR3 is 14 amino acids. The CDR3 is CASSRTGDEETQYF. The DNA for the CDR3 is TGTGCCAGCAGTAGGACAGGGGATGAAGAGACCCAGTACTTC.